The T cell receptor (beta chain) described here comes from a study of blood T cell repertoires in COVID-19. The overall study: Acute-phase and convalescent COVID-19 samples originated in the United States, Italy and Spain. PBMCs, B-cell-depleted T cells, or T cells were the source of the cDNA or gDNA that made up the material.

Original data processing: Reference gene primer amplification in the assay estimated nucleated cell counts. Clones were sequenced by immunoSEQ multiplex PCR, and TCRdb holds only the in-frame ones, with some missing. V, J and clone size are those of that table, while D and trimming were read from the DNA. Of approximately 400,000 clones detected, approximately 80% appear once; the ten largest clones hold under 1.2%. V lost 10 bases and J lost 2; bases outside the gene matches: 5. The germline V gene has CDR1 LNHDA and CDR2 SQIVND (reference sequence). The CDR3 length is 14 residues. The receptor comes from a human donor with acute or convalescent COVID-19. The donor label of this sample is uncertain. V usage is TRBV19 and J usage is TRBJ2-6, with 7 bases aligning to TRBD1. Sequencing used peripheral blood. The CDR3 protein is CATETGAGANVLTF. The CDR3 coding sequence is TGTGCCACCGAAACAGGGGCTGGGGCCAACGTCCTGACTTTC. The variable domain in full, completed from reference TRBV19 and TRBJ2-6, reads DGGITQSPKYLFRKEGQNVTLSCEQNLNHDAMYWYRQDPGQGLRLIYYSQIVNDFQKGDIAEGYSVSREKKESFPLTVTSAQKNPTAFYLCATETGAGANVLTFGAGSRLTVL.